The 12 T cell receptor beta chains below come from one sample, sequenced in a study of T cell responses to AZD1222 COVID-19 vaccine. Here immunoSEQ multiplex PCR was the method, and the copy in TCRdb shows in-frame clones only, minus some. The table has some 100,000 clones, around nine tenths seen once. This material consisted of peripheral blood, taken on day 0 of AZD1222 vaccination. These receptors all come from an adult in good health.

The chain uses TRBV5-1 and TRBJ1-1; D remains ambiguous. The germline V gene has CDR1 SGHRS and CDR2 YFSETQ. Trimming cost V 0 bases and J 3 bases, with 12 bases left between them. This CDR3 comprises 15 residues. This chain's CDR3 is CASSLDDFSDTEAFF. For the CDR3, the DNA is TGCGCCAGCAGCTTGGACGACTTTTCGGACACTGAAGCTTTCTTT.

J is TRBJ1-3 and V is TRBV7-9; D is ambiguous. Germline V lookup: CDR1 SEHNR, CDR2 FQNEAQ (reference sequence). The germline V and J ends were trimmed by 1 base and 5 bases, with 6 bases remaining between them. The CDR3 is 13 amino acids. The CDR3 loop is CASSLVPRNTIYF. DNA of the CDR3: TGTGCCAGCAGCTTAGTTCCTAGAAACACCATATATTTT.

This chain links TRBV7-2 with TRBJ2-7, with TRBD1 matching 7 bases. This CDR3 spans 16 amino acids. Germline lookup yields CDR1 SGHTA and CDR2 FQGNSA. V dropped 6 bases and J dropped 3; count of bases not matched to a gene: 14. The CDR3 spells CASRHSTGTAFYEQYF. The CDR3 DNA is TGTGCCAGCAGACACAGTACCGGGACAGCCTTCTACGAGCAGTACTTC.

The J gene is TRBJ1-2, the V gene TRBV30, with D unresolved. The CDR3 has 14 amino acids. With 4 bases removed from V and 0 bases from J, the gap between germline ends came to 12 bases. Germline-derived CDR1 and CDR2 are GTSNPN and SVGIG (reference sequence). As DNA, the CDR3 is TGTGCCTGGAAAAGCCAGAGAGCTAACTATGGCTACACCTTC. As protein: CAWKSQRANYGYTF.

The chain is built from TRBV18 and TRBJ1-2, with 9 bases matching TRBD1. The J segment lost 8 bases and the V segment lost 2 bases, leaving 6 bases of the junction unmatched. Germline CDR1 reads KGHSH; CDR2 reads LQKENI. The CDR3 loop spans 14 amino acids. CDR3 coding DNA: TGTGCCAGCTCACCAACAGGGGGCTTGGAGGGCTACACCTTC. Residues: CASSPTGGLEGYTF.

This chain joins TRBV2 and TRBJ1-5; 9 positions agree with TRBD1. Losses at the gene ends were 3 bases for V and 5 bases for J; bases not matched to a gene: 11. This CDR3 spans 17 amino acids. In germline, CDR1 is SNHLY, CDR2 FYNNEI. The DNA of the CDR3 is TGTGCCAGCAGTGAGGGGACAGGGATACTGACCCATCAGCCCCAGCATTTT. Residues: CASSEGTGILTHQPQHF.

This sequence joins TRBV27 and TRBJ2-3; no firm D call. Germline V lookup: CDR1 MNHEY, CDR2 SMNVEV (reference sequence). This CDR3 has 13 amino acids. V was trimmed by 2 bases and J by 1 base, leaving 4 bases between them. The CDR3 loop is CASSLQRTDTQYF. The CDR3 DNA is TGTGCCAGCAGTTTACAGCGCACAGATACGCAGTATTTT.

The J gene is TRBJ1-1, the V gene TRBV19; D remains ambiguous. Germline V gene sequence: CDR1 LNHDA, CDR2 SQIVND (reference sequence). CDR3 length: 13 residues. Between the trimmed V and J ends, which lost 3 bases and 7 bases, there was a span of 12 bases. The chain's CDR3 is CASSISVENEAFF. The CDR3 DNA reads TGTGCCAGTAGTATTAGCGTGGAGAATGAAGCTTTCTTT.

This rearrangement joins TRBV4-1 to TRBJ2-2; the D is unclear. The CDR3 loop spans 14 amino acids. V lost 4 bases and J lost 5, with 11 bases in between. The germline V gene encodes CDR1 MGHRA and CDR2 YSYEKL. The CDR3: CASSPILKTGELFF. In DNA, the CDR3 is TGCGCCAGCAGCCCCATACTGAAAACCGGGGAGCTGTTTTTT.

J is TRBJ2-7 and V is TRBV12-3 or TRBV12-4; 7 bases line up with TRBD1. The CDR3 length is 13 residues. V trimming: 8 bases; J trimming: 6 bases; junction bases outside the gene matches: 10. The DNA for the CDR3 is TGTGCCAGCGGCCGCGACAGGGTCTCCGAGCAGTACTTC. This translates into CASGRDRVSEQYF.

The V call is TRBV11-2, the J call TRBJ1-6; 7 bases line up with TRBD1. V trimming: 2 bases; J trimming: 10 bases; junction bases outside the gene matches: 8. There are 15 residues in the CDR3. Germline CDR1 SGHAT, CDR2 FQNNGV. Here the CDR3 DNA reads TGTGCCAGCAGCTTAATTCGACAGGGATACTCACCCCTCCACTTT. Amino acid sequence: CASSLIRQGYSPLHF.

This chain joins TRBV5-4 and TRBJ2-2; weak D call: TRBD2 (7 bases). Looked up from germline, CDR1 is SGHNT and CDR2 is YYREEE (reference sequence). The CDR3 loop spans 15 amino acids. V was trimmed by 4 bases and J by 5 bases, leaving 15 bases between them. CDR3 nucleotide sequence: TGTGCCAGCAGCCTGGGGGGGCGCGGAACCGGGGAGCTGTTTTTT. Its translation: CASSLGGRGTGELFF.